The table lists the clone carrying this T cell receptor beta chain with many counts. The antigen remains undetermined. The CDR3 contains 16 residues. Germline V gives CDR1 LNHNV, CDR2 YYDKDF (reference sequence). The J segment lost 6 bases and the V segment lost 5 bases, leaving 12 bases of the junction unmatched. The data derive from a study of regulatory T cells in long-lasting Graves disease. Time point given: newly diagnosed GD, antithyroid drugs for less than 3 months. RNA extracted from PBMCs served as the sequencing template. The study's findings and limits: Peripheral blood alone, not thyroid tissue, underwent study.

CDR3-region Arm-PCR and iRepertoire HTBI primers produced the TCR beta libraries. TCRdb re-derived calls from the multiplex PCR reads in MiXCR, one entry per CDR3 protein. Among about 610,000 distinct CDR3 sequences listed, about 16% were seen once. Another study also made use of these data, one on T cells in Graves' hyperthyroidism and ophthalmopathy. From that report: The authors deemed Graves' hyperthyroidism stable absent ophthalmopathy progression within 18 months. The authors' 13 V-J model separated ophthalmopathy from stable hyperthyroidism. Model-based prediction identified ophthalmopathy a median about 7 months prior to its onset.

The clonotype comes from a young man with Graves disease. This rearrangement joins TRBV15 to TRBJ2-1; TRBD2 matches 8 bases. This specimen was peripheral blood mononuclear cells (PBMCs), taken at new diagnosis, from a patient treated with antithyroid drugs. The CDR3 region has the DNA TGTGCCACCAGCGCCACGAGGGGCAGCGGGAGCAATGAGCAGTTCTTC. Its translation is CATSATRGSGSNEQFF.